This TCR beta chain was documented in a study of blood T cells in healthy people across ages. This clonotype was detected many times. Its matching antigen is unknown. Healthy Caucasian individuals from Russia aged about 6 to 90 served as donors. Each sample used at least 7 million PBMCs. Primed by a sample-barcoded 5' primer and a J-beta primer mix, a second PCR proceeded for about 7 to 12 cycles. Each cDNA molecule carried a tag from a template-switch adaptor that contained 12 random nucleotides. TCRdb reanalysed the 5' RACE reads using MiXCR and keeps one entry per CDR3 protein. The profile covers about 780,000 distinct CDR3 sequences, with about half appearing a single time and over 15% taken by the ten largest. The CDR3 spans 14 residues. V was cut by 4 bases and J by 4 bases, with 13 bases left in between. CDR1 is SGHTA, CDR2 FQGNSA, per germline. Broader study findings: Fewer expanded clones and more diversity marked long-lived versus aged donors.

The V gene is TRBV7-2, the J gene TRBJ2-5; D possibly matches TRBD1 or TRBD2 (5 bases each). The receptor's source is an elderly man in good health. Sequenced material: blood. The CDR3 here is CASSSGTEAETQYF. The CDR3 region has the DNA TGTGCCAGCAGCTCGGGGACCGAGGCAGAGACCCAGTACTTC. Drawing the rest from reference TRBV7-2 and TRBJ2-5, the complete variable domain is GAGVSQSPSNKVTEKGKDVELRCDPISGHTALYWYRQSLGQGLEFLIYFQGNSAPDKSGLPSDRFSAERTGGSVSTLTIQRTQQEDSAVYLCASSSGTEAETQYFGPGTRLLVL.